This TCR beta chain was profiled in a study of cytomegalovirus exposure and HLA in healthy donors (TCRdb year 2017). General notes on the study: An earlier analysis of several hundred of the donors reported 250 to 350 Gb of sequence data and about 120 million unique TCR beta sequences obtained from about 200 million T cells. An early release covering roughly 600 HLA-typed donors comprised about 300 gigabases of sequencing data and tens of millions of unique TCR sequences. The genetic ancestry cluster associated with self-reported Caucasian donors included about four fifths of the 398 genotyped donors. The study was designed to test whether signatures of past pathogen exposure could be identified by cataloging public T cell receptors. Using immunosequencing, the study profiled T cell repertoires from fewer than 850 subjects and related those repertoires to cytomegalovirus serostatus. Along with the roughly 670-subject first cohort, a separate validation cohort of 120 different subjects was used. The study combined high-throughput TCR immunosequencing, statistical association of individual TCRs with disease status, and machine learning to predict cytomegalovirus infection status. A later analysis re-analyzed previously published TCR beta repertoires from about 730 donors and added high-resolution HLA genotyping to study TCR occurrence patterns. Rather than using new phenotypic data, the later analysis identified candidate immune exposures from TCR beta sequences and from how often those sequences occurred across donors. To decide whether each TCR beta V gene segment behaved as functional or pseudogenic, an earlier analysis of several hundred of the donors relied on high-throughput TCR beta sequencing. Donor age, sex, ethnicity and CMV serostatus were compiled together with the repertoire data. Genome-wide SNP genotypes for about three fifths of the 666 donors were used in a later genetic analysis, which treated that subset as a discovery cohort. Every discovery cohort repertoire had been produced on one sequencing platform. Class I and class II HLA loci were covered by the typing at four-digit resolution. Typing coverage varied by locus: roughly 629-640 donors for A, B, C, DRB1 and DQB1; roughly 560 for DQA1; about 590 for DPA1; 400 to 480 for DPB1. Roughly 5 DR-DQ haplotypes were treated as single units for association and clustering because of strong linkage in the cohort. Among approximately 370 genotyped donors of the cohort, an average of around 250,000 unique TCR beta nucleotide sequences was sequenced per donor, of which about 19% were non-productive. General findings and caveats noted by the study authors: According to a later analysis, parvovirus B19, influenza, CMV and Epstein-Barr virus appeared linked to several top co-occurrence clusters. In a later analysis, HLA-associated TCR beta chains were found to be more clonally expanded and to have lower generation probabilities than equally common non-associated chains. A cluster of highly shared sequence variants was judged likely to represent a technical artifact of the sequencing pipeline. This cohort had only TCR beta chains sequenced, and the lack of alpha or paired-chain data limited which features could be detected. A further reported finding was that TCR beta sequences accurately predicted the HLA-A and HLA-B alleles for most subjects in the first cohort. Compared with the roughly 600-donor mean, donors in an Asian-associated ancestry cluster had fewer N-insertions in productive TCRs, according to a later genetic analysis. Because some donors lacked HLA typing at each locus, the association tests relied only on the typed subset. Around 16 rarely observed V segments, including chromosome 9 orphons, were excluded from the earlier analysis of about 600 of the donors because counts were too low. Specific HLA alleles were associated with over 15,000 TCR beta sequences at a false discovery rate of 0.05 in a later analysis. An association between a missense DCLRE1C variant and V-gene and J-gene trimming of TCR beta chains was found in a later genetic analysis and replicated in an independent cohort. Linkage disequilibrium might explain the correlated functional status among segregating V segments, but an unknown experimental factor could not be ruled out. A total of about 150 TCR beta chains were listed by the study as associated with cytomegalovirus. A later analysis found that most CMV-associated TCR beta chains appeared HLA-restricted, with HLA associations seemingly driven largely by CMV exposure. Some IMGT-functional V segments, including TRBV6-2 and TRBV6-3, could not be distinguished by the 87-base-pair reads and were therefore excluded. It was suggested by the authors that the approach could potentially be generalized to other disease states and immunological phenotypes. In an earlier analysis of roughly 500 of the donors, most TCR beta V segments appeared in productive rearrangements about 90% or about 30% of the time, broadly matching IMGT annotations. In a later analysis, the rate of TCR association differed among HLA loci, with DRB1 alleles having the most associated TCRs and HLA-C alleles having the fewest. Strong co-occurrence of HLA alleles, especially DR and DQ, made assigning TCR associations to individual alleles difficult. Most TCR sequences were observed very rarely across donors, whereas some public TCRs were present in many individuals. Sequencing depth was assumed to be roughly uniform across donors in the presence/absence analyses, though that assumption may not hold. The classifier was reported to diagnose cytomegalovirus status with high specificity and sensitivity in both the original and validation cohorts. Immune exposure information for the cohort was limited to CMV serostatus. In vitro tests confirmed that a few of the cytomegalovirus-associated TCR beta chains recognize cytomegalovirus antigens.

With respect to this clone: What antigen it recognizes has not been identified. Base qualities were left out, and no much larger clone turns up one base away.

Libraries were built with the immunoSEQ multiplex PCR assay. A mixture of 60 forward primers for TCR Vbeta segments and 13 reverse primers for TCR Jbeta segments was used in the multiplex PCR. A multiplex PCR assay on genomic DNA amplified the CDR3 region of rearranged TCR beta genes. On the Illumina HiSeq System, the amplified TCR beta libraries were sequenced as 87-base-pair reads. As for how the authors treated the data: A later analysis counted about 80 million unique TCR beta chains across the roughly 700 repertoires, and around 9.9 million of these chains were shared by at least two donors. To remove PCR and sequencing errors, raw reads were error-corrected and collapsed into unique sequences using a nearest-neighbor algorithm that merged closely related sequences. To assign V, D and J gene segments, CDR3 sequences were aligned to IMGT reference sequences. Each retained sequence needed at least a six-nucleotide match to both a V gene segment and a J gene segment. A rearrangement was called productive if the CDR3 had no stop codons and remained in frame with V and J, and every other rearrangement was called non-productive. CDR3 was defined by IMGT convention, running from the second conserved V-encoded cysteine to the conserved J-encoded phenylalanine. The earlier analysis of about 570 of the donors excluded any sequence lacking an unambiguous match to a single V gene segment. In an earlier analysis of approximately 560 of the donors, a V segment was called functional when productive rearrangements were above 56.7%, and segregating when the standard deviation between donors exceeded 5%. A statistical classification framework was developed to diagnose cytomegalovirus status using the catalog of TCR beta chain sequences. A later analysis assigned V and J genes by comparing TCR nucleotide sequences with IMGT/GENE-DB human TR gene sequences. The TCRdist pipeline was used in a later analysis to assign CDR3 sequences and most-parsimonious VDJ recombination scenarios. In a later analysis, each TCR beta chain was defined by its CDR3 amino acid sequence together with its V-gene family, and reads lacking a unique V-gene family were excluded. In a later analysis, approximately 640 highly shared, low-generation-probability nucleotide sequences were removed to address suspected cross-contamination and a sequencing artifact. In a later analysis, a clonal expansion index was calculated for each public chain from normalized within-repertoire ranks of inferred template counts. In a later analysis, generation probabilities were computed using a VDJ recombination model fitted to out-of-frame rearrangements, and the results were checked against IGoR. A later analysis scored TCR-TCR, TCR-HLA and TCR-CMV co-occurrence with hypergeometric tests, applying a repertoire-size bias correction to TCR pairs. To estimate false discovery rates, a later analysis permuted the HLA or CMV assignments 20 times. A later analysis grouped co-occurring TCRs with DBSCAN, adding TCRdist sequence similarity when clustering within HLA-allele-positive subsets. For co-occurrence clustering, repertoires with fewer than 30,000 or more than 120,000 public chains were excluded, along with several repertoires with anomalous nucleotide sharing. The clones in this table, taken by TCRdb from immuneACCESS, are in-frame only. Not every clone is retained; where verified, under half of the shortfall comes from an unresolved V gene, and the cause of the rest is unknown. The V and J calls and clone size were taken over from that table, and D and trimming were inferred from the DNA. In all, the sample holds about 130,000 clones, and 80% to 90% of those were seen once. Of the sample, approximately 3.6% is held by the ten largest clones.

CDR1 and CDR2, per the germline V gene, are MDHEN and SYDVKM. V is trimmed back by 2 bases and J by 6 bases, and the junction contains 10 bases that no gene match accounts for. The CDR3 runs 15 amino acids, cysteine and phenylalanine included. Only CDR3 DNA is held: 45 bases, read in frame from base 1. The cohort was made up of around 720 healthy bone marrow donors. At the time of sampling, all cohort members were nominally healthy, though unrecorded immune exposures were likely present. The donor tested CMV seropositive, placing the donor among the 310 or so seropositive members of the cohort. Every donor gave a peripheral blood sample, and the peripheral blood mononuclear cells from that sample were used for TCR beta sequencing. The Qiagen DNeasy Blood Extraction Kit was used to extract genomic DNA from the blood cell samples.

Sequencing used PBMCs. The sequence was obtained from a woman aged 40 to 50 in good health and CMV-seropositive. The chain joins TRBV28 to TRBJ2-7, with TRBD1 matching 7 junction bases. DNA sequence: TGTGCCAGCAGTTTACGTGAGGGGGCTGTTGGCGAGCAGTACTTC. Protein translation: CASSLREGAVGEQYF.